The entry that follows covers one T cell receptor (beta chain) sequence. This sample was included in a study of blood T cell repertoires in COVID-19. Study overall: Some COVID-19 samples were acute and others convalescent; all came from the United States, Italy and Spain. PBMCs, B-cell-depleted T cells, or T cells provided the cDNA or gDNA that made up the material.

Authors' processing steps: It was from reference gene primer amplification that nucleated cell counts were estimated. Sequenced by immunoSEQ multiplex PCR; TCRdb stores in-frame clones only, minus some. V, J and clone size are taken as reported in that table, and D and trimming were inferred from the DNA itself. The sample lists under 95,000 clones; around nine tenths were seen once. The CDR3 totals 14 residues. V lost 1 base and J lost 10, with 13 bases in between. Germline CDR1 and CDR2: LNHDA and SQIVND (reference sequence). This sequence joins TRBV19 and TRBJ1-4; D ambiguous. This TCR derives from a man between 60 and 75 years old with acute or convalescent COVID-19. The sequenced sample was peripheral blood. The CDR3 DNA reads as TGTGCCAGTAGTATAGTTCCCGAAGGAGGAAAACTGTTTTTT. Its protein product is CASSIVPEGGKLFF. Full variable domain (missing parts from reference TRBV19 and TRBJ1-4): DGGITQSPKYLFRKEGQNVTLSCEQNLNHDAMYWYRQDPGQGLRLIYYSQIVNDFQKGDIAEGYSVSREKKESFPLTVTSAQKNPTAFYLCASSIVPEGGKLFFGSGTQLSVL.